Listed below are T cell receptor beta chains from one sample, sequenced in a study of shared clonotypes between healthy human individuals. Here immunoSEQ multiplex PCR was the method, and the copy in TCRdb shows in-frame clones only, minus some. Among a few million clones listed, around 95% were seen once. Source material: naive CD8+ T cells from PBMCs. Source of these receptors: a man aged 18 to 29 in good health. Some clones in this sample may be carry-over from other donors' samples. The CDR3 runs from the conserved cysteine through the conserved F or W. A D gene is named only where the DNA matches it firmly. Clone size is given for some rows only: seen once, a few or many times, or a class if the clone is expanded.

-	TRBV19	TRBJ1-5	TRBD1	TGTGCCAGTAGTATAACTACAGGGGCCAATCAGCCCCAGCATTTT	CASSITTGANQPQHF
-	TRBV9	TRBJ2-1	-	TGTGCCAGCAGCGTAGCTCTCGGACTGTACAATGAGCAGTTCTTC	CASSVALGLYNEQFF
-	TRBV4-2	TRBJ2-7	-	TGTGCCAGCAGCCCGGGAAAGGGTTACGAGCAGTACTTC	CASSPGKGYEQYF
-	TRBV21-1	TRBJ1-1	-	TGTGCCAGCACCCGAGCTTTCTTT	CASTRAFF
-	TRBV7-9	TRBJ1-6	-	TGTGCCAGCAGCCCGGGACCCCATTTCCTCCACTTT	CASSPGPHFLHF
-	TRBV30	TRBJ2-7	-	TGTGCCTGGAGCCCAGGGTTTGAGCAGTACTTC	CAWSPGFEQYF
-	TRBV4-1	TRBJ2-3	-	TGCGCCAGCAGCCAGGACTGGTCAGATACGCAGTATTTT	CASSQDWSDTQYF
-	TRBV2	TRBJ2-2	TRBD2	TGTGCCAGCAGTGAGCGGGGGGCGATAAGGGAGCTGTTTTTT	CASSERGAIRELFF
-	TRBV9	TRBJ2-2	-	TGTGCCAGCAGCGTAGACTCCACCGGGGAGCTGTTTTTT	CASSVDSTGELFF
few	TRBV4-1	TRBJ1-1	-	TGCGCCAGCAGCCTCAAAGGACCTCATTCGAACACTGAAGCTTTCTTT	CASSLKGPHSNTEAFF
-	TRBV6-1	TRBJ2-7	-	TGTGCCAGCAGTCTCGACACGGTTCGCGAGCAGTACTTC	CASSLDTVREQYF
-	TRBV25-1	TRBJ2-7	-	TGTGCCAGCACCGTAAGGGGGGGCTACGAGCAGTACTTC	CASTVRGGYEQYF
-	TRBV10-2	TRBJ1-1	-	TGCGCCAGCAGTGCCGAGACAGGAGGTGAAGCTTTCTTT	CASSAETGGEAFF
-	TRBV7-3	TRBJ2-1	-	TGTGCCAGCAGCTTAATCCCGGAAGGAGACTACAATGAGCAGTTCTTC	CASSLIPEGDYNEQFF
-	TRBV27	TRBJ2-1	-	TGTGCCAGCAGTTTTCGTACTGGCCTTTACAATGAGCAGTTCTTC	CASSFRTGLYNEQFF
-	TRBV27	TRBJ2-7	TRBD1	TGTGCCAGCAGTTTAGGACGCACAGGGGTGGGGGAGCAGTACTTC	CASSLGRTGVGEQYF
-	TRBV28	TRBJ1-5	-	TGTGCCAGCAGTTCCCATCATAGCAATCAGTCCCAGCATTTT	CASSSHHSNQSQHF
-	TRBV4-1	TRBJ2-4	TRBD2	TGCGCCAGCAGAAGGCTAGCGGGAGGGGGAGCCAAAAACATTCAGTACTTC	CASRRLAGGGAKNIQYF
-	TRBV7-6	TRBJ2-1	-	TGTGCCAGCAAACCTACCGGGGCAGCAGAATGGCATGAGCAGTTCTTC	CASKPTGAAEWHEQFF
-	TRBV9	TRBJ2-7	TRBD2	TGTGCCAGCAGCGTAGATGAAGGCGGGAGGGACTACGAGCAGTACTTC	CASSVDEGGRDYEQYF
-	TRBV15	TRBJ2-2	TRBD1	TGTGCCACCAGCAGAGTTAGGACAGGCCTCAGCACCGGGGAGCTGTTTTTT	CATSRVRTGLSTGELFF
-	TRBV27	TRBJ2-7	-	TGTGCCAGCAGTTTAGGTGGGGGCTACGAGCAGTACTTC	CASSLGGGYEQYF
-	TRBV5-6	TRBJ1-1	-	TGTGCCAGCAGCTTGGCCAGTGGGAACACTGAAGCTTTCTTT	CASSLASGNTEAFF
-	TRBV9	TRBJ2-3	TRBD1	TGTGCCAGCAGCACCAGACAGGGGAGCACAGATACGCAGTATTTT	CASSTRQGSTDTQYF
-	TRBV6-6	TRBJ2-7	-	TGTGCCAGCAGTCCGCGGGACAGAACCTACGAGCAGTACTTC	CASSPRDRTYEQYF
once	TRBV4-1	TRBJ1-5	-	TGCGCCAGCAGCCAAGAGTCGAAGCGGGGCCGGAGCAATCAGCCCCAGCATTTT	CASSQESKRGRSNQPQHF
once	TRBV7-9	TRBJ2-1	-	TGTGCCAGCAGCTTAGGTGTACCCGTCTACGATGAGCAGTTCTTC	CASSLGVPVYDEQFF
-	TRBV7-8	TRBJ2-1	TRBD1	TGTGCCAGCAGCACTCCGACAGGGATTTTGAATGAGCAGTTCTTC	CASSTPTGILNEQFF
-	TRBV28	TRBJ1-5	-	TGTGCCAGCAGTTTATCCCCGGGGCCCCAGCATTTT	CASSLSPGPQHF
-	TRBV7-9	TRBJ1-2	TRBD1	TGTGCCAGCAGCTCAAGGACAGGGGAGAACTATGGCTACACCTTC	CASSSRTGENYGYTF
once	TRBV19	TRBJ2-5	TRBD1	TGTGCCAGTAGTCTCCGAGGGACAGTTCAAGAGACCCAGTACTTC	CASSLRGTVQETQYF
-	TRBV5-6	TRBJ2-6	TRBD1	TGTGCCAGCAGCCTGTGGACAGGGGGTGTCTCTGGGGCCAACGTCCTGACTTTC	CASSLWTGGVSGANVLTF
few	TRBV27	TRBJ2-7	-	TGTGCCAGCAGTTTACTCGACAACTACGAGCAGTACTTC	CASSLLDNYEQYF
-	TRBV28	TRBJ1-5	TRBD1	TGTGCCAGCAGTCCCACGACAGGGGAGGACAATCAGCCCCAGCATTTT	CASSPTTGEDNQPQHF
-	TRBV27	TRBJ2-1	-	TGTGCCAGCAGTTTCCAGGGACTTAAGAATGAGCAGTTCTTC	CASSFQGLKNEQFF
-	TRBV6-5	TRBJ2-7	-	TGTGCCAGCAGTTATCGGGTCGGTTACGAGCAGTACTTC	CASSYRVGYEQYF
few	TRBV21-1	TRBJ1-2	-	TGTGCCAGTCAGGGAGGCGGCTACACCTTC	CASQGGGYTF
-	TRBV6-1	TRBJ1-5	-	TGTGCCAGCAGCCCCCGGTCCAGCAATCAGCCCCAGCATTTT	CASSPRSSNQPQHF
-	TRBV28	TRBJ2-5	TRBD2	TGTGCCAGCAAAACCCCCGTCGGGAGGGTGGGAGAGACCCAGTACTTC	CASKTPVGRVGETQYF
-	TRBV27	TRBJ2-3	-	TGTGCCAGCAGTTTACAGGTATTGGGCCCCGGCACAGATACGCAGTATTTT	CASSLQVLGPGTDTQYF
-	TRBV7-9	TRBJ1-1	TRBD1	TGTGCCAGCAGCCCACCGGGACAGGGGGCCACTGAAGCTTTCTTT	CASSPPGQGATEAFF
-	TRBV29-1	TRBJ1-1	-	TGCAGCGTTGTTCTAGGCACTGAAGCTTTCTTT	CSVVLGTEAFF